The sequence of this T cell receptor (beta chain) was determined in a study of T cell clonotyping in hematopoietic cell transplantation. Findings of the study overall: Broader posttransplant TCR repertoire diversity was predicted by graft donor and pretransplant recipient Inverse Simpson Index values.

About this clone: The antigen is unknown.

Profiling relied on immunoSEQ multiplex PCR, and the TCRdb table lists in-frame clones only, not all of them. This table holds over 7,000 clones, roughly four fifths found once. Samples: about 28 days before transplant, then days 30, 100 and 180 after. V dropped 2 bases and J dropped 0 bases, with 8 bases sitting between them. CDR3 size: 14 residues. CDR1 and CDR2 from the germline V gene are SGHAT and FQNNGV. Sample: peripheral blood mononuclear cells, taken 180 days after allogeneic stem cell transplant. This chain joins TRBV11-2 and TRBJ2-7, with D unresolved. The sequence came from a female patient aged 50 to 65 who had an allogeneic stem cell transplant from an unrelated donor, so the T cells may come from the graft donor. Some clones in this sample may be carry-over from other donors' samples. CDR3 amino acids: CASSLSASSYEQYF. CDR3 sequence (DNA): TGTGCCAGCAGCTTATCAGCTTCCTCCTACGAGCAGTACTTC.